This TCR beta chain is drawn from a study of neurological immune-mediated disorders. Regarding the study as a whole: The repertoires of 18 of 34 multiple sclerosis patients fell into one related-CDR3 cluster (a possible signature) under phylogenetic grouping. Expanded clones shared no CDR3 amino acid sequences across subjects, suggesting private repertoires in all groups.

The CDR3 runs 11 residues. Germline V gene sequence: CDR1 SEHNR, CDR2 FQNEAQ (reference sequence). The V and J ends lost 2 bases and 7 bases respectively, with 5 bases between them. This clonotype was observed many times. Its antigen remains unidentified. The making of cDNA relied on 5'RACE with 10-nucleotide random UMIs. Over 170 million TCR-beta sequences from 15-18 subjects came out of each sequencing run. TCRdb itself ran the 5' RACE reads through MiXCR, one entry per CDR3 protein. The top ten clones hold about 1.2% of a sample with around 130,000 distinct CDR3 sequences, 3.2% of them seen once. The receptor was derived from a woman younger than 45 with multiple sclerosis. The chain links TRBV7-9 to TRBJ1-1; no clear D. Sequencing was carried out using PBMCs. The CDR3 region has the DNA TGTGCCAGCAGCTTAATAAATGAAGCTTTCTTT. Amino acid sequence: CASSLINEAFF.